Listed below are T cell receptor beta chains from one sample, sequenced in a study of T cells after yellow fever vaccination. TCRdb reprocessed the 5' RACE reads via MiXCR and lists one record per CDR3 protein. This table has 90,000 to 150,000 distinct CDR3 sequences, 6.5% to 9% appearing once. This specimen was CD4+ T cells sorted from PBMCs, taken about 41 days after the first yellow fever vaccination. Receptor source: a man aged 18 to 30 who received the YFV17D yellow fever vaccine. Each CDR3 is given with its conserved first and last residue. The D gene is left open where the match is weak. Clone sizes are given selectively: once, few, many, or a class where the clone is expanded.

abundance: many; v_gene: TRBV5-1; j_gene: TRBJ2-7; len: 12; d_gene: NA; CDR3aa: CASRDGAYEQYF; CDR3nt: TGCGCCAGCCGGGACGGAGCCTACGAGCAGTACTTC
abundance: NA; v_gene: TRBV18; j_gene: TRBJ2-2; len: 15; d_gene: NA; CDR3aa: CASSPPVGATGELFF; CDR3nt: TGTGCCAGCTCACCACCTGTTGGCGCCACCGGGGAGCTGTTTTTT
abundance: many; v_gene: TRBV4-2; j_gene: TRBJ1-2; len: 13; d_gene: NA; CDR3aa: CASSRGRVVGYTF; CDR3nt: TGTGCCAGCAGCCGCGGCAGGGTCGTTGGCTACACCTTC
abundance: few; v_gene: TRBV4-2; j_gene: TRBJ2-1; len: 17; d_gene: TRBD2; CDR3aa: CASSQVLGGGAAHEQFF; CDR3nt: TGTGCCAGCAGCCAAGTACTCGGCGGGGGGGCTGCTCATGAGCAGTTCTTC
abundance: many; v_gene: TRBV15; j_gene: TRBJ2-4; len: 14; d_gene: NA; CDR3aa: CATSRNPREAIQYF; CDR3nt: TGTGCCACCAGCAGGAACCCCCGGGAAGCCATTCAGTACTTC
abundance: many; v_gene: TRBV5-6; j_gene: TRBJ2-3; len: 11; d_gene: NA; CDR3aa: CASSDTDTQYF; CDR3nt: TGTGCCAGCAGCGACACAGATACGCAGTATTTT
abundance: few; v_gene: TRBV9; j_gene: TRBJ1-6; len: 13; d_gene: NA; CDR3aa: CASRTRDNSPLHF; CDR3nt: TGTGCCAGCAGGACACGAGATAATTCACCCCTCCACTTT
abundance: few; v_gene: TRBV3-1; j_gene: TRBJ1-1; len: 15; d_gene: TRBD1; CDR3aa: CASSLVTGGNTEAFF; CDR3nt: TGTGCCAGCAGCCTAGTTACAGGGGGGAACACTGAAGCTTTCTTT
abundance: many; v_gene: TRBV2; j_gene: TRBJ2-5; len: 13; d_gene: NA; CDR3aa: CASSEAGTETQYF; CDR3nt: TGTGCCAGCAGTGAAGCAGGGACAGAGACCCAGTACTTC
abundance: many; v_gene: TRBV5-4; j_gene: TRBJ2-5; len: 17; d_gene: TRBD2; CDR3aa: CASSSPSGGTLQETQYF; CDR3nt: TGTGCCAGCAGCTCCCCTAGCGGGGGGACTCTACAAGAGACCCAGTACTTC
abundance: many; v_gene: TRBV9; j_gene: TRBJ1-1; len: 16; d_gene: TRBD1; CDR3aa: CASSVGDRGIGTEAFF; CDR3nt: TGTGCCAGCAGCGTAGGAGACAGGGGTATAGGCACTGAAGCTTTCTTT
abundance: many; v_gene: TRBV4-2; j_gene: TRBJ2-2; len: 13; d_gene: NA; CDR3aa: CASWELNTGELFF; CDR3nt: TGTGCCAGCTGGGAGCTGAACACCGGGGAGCTGTTTTTT
abundance: NA; v_gene: TRBV5-4; j_gene: TRBJ2-1; len: 15; d_gene: TRBD1; CDR3aa: CASSLVADRGYEQFF; CDR3nt: TGTGCCAGCAGCTTGGTGGCGGACAGGGGGTATGAGCAGTTCTTC
abundance: many; v_gene: TRBV12-3/TRBV12-4; j_gene: TRBJ2-3; len: 15; d_gene: TRBD2; CDR3aa: CASSPVAGGPNTQYF; CDR3nt: TGTGCCAGCAGTCCTGTAGCGGGGGGGCCGAATACGCAGTATTTT
abundance: many; v_gene: TRBV7-3; j_gene: TRBJ2-3; len: 20; d_gene: TRBD2; CDR3aa: CASSLTRPGTSGWSTDTQYF; CDR3nt: TGTGCCAGCAGCTTAACCCGACCCGGGACTAGCGGGTGGAGCACAGATACGCAGTATTTT
abundance: many; v_gene: TRBV7-2; j_gene: TRBJ2-7; len: 14; d_gene: TRBD2; CDR3aa: CASSPGLAPGEQYF; CDR3nt: TGTGCCAGCAGCCCCGGACTAGCGCCGGGCGAGCAGTACTTC
abundance: many; v_gene: TRBV12-3/TRBV12-4; j_gene: TRBJ2-1; len: 11; d_gene: NA; CDR3aa: CASSSGSEQFF; CDR3nt: TGTGCCAGCAGTTCTGGGAGCGAGCAGTTCTTC
abundance: many; v_gene: TRBV20-1; j_gene: TRBJ1-2; len: 14; d_gene: TRBD1; CDR3aa: CSARVWTGDYGYTF; CDR3nt: TGCAGTGCTAGAGTTTGGACAGGGGACTATGGCTACACCTTC
abundance: many; v_gene: TRBV20-1; j_gene: TRBJ2-3; len: 10; d_gene: NA; CDR3aa: CSARDKTQYF; CDR3nt: TGCAGTGCCCGGGACAAAACGCAGTATTTT
abundance: many; v_gene: TRBV7-9; j_gene: TRBJ2-3; len: 17; d_gene: TRBD2; CDR3aa: CASSSGLAGGYTDTQYF; CDR3nt: TGTGCCAGCAGCTCCGGACTAGCGGGGGGTTACACAGATACGCAGTATTTT
abundance: many; v_gene: TRBV7-9; j_gene: TRBJ1-2; len: 12; d_gene: NA; CDR3aa: CASSLVGTGYTF; CDR3nt: TGTGCCAGCAGCTTAGTAGGGACTGGCTACACCTTC
abundance: many; v_gene: TRBV4-2; j_gene: TRBJ1-1; len: 16; d_gene: TRBD1; CDR3aa: CASSQGDSRGGTEAFF; CDR3nt: TGTGCCAGCAGCCAAGGGGACAGCAGGGGAGGAACTGAAGCTTTCTTT
abundance: many; v_gene: TRBV7-9; j_gene: TRBJ1-1; len: 14; d_gene: NA; CDR3aa: CASSARRGNTEAFF; CDR3nt: TGTGCCAGCAGCGCCCGGCGTGGGAACACTGAAGCTTTCTTT
abundance: many; v_gene: TRBV30; j_gene: TRBJ2-7; len: 14; d_gene: NA; CDR3aa: CAWREAGRGYEQYF; CDR3nt: TGTGCCTGGAGAGAAGCGGGTCGGGGTTACGAGCAGTACTTC
abundance: NA; v_gene: TRBV7-9; j_gene: TRBJ1-4; len: 17; d_gene: TRBD1; CDR3aa: CASGRDRGSATNEKLFF; CDR3nt: TGTGCCAGCGGCCGGGACAGGGGATCTGCAACTAATGAAAAACTGTTTTTT
abundance: many; v_gene: TRBV5-1; j_gene: TRBJ2-6; len: 18; d_gene: TRBD1; CDR3aa: CASSSRPGQGSGANVLTF; CDR3nt: TGCGCCAGCAGCTCCCGTCCGGGACAGGGTTCTGGGGCCAACGTCCTGACTTTC
abundance: many; v_gene: TRBV10-3; j_gene: TRBJ2-1; len: 13; d_gene: NA; CDR3aa: CAIREGGENEQFF; CDR3nt: TGTGCCATCCGAGAGGGGGGGGAGAATGAGCAGTTCTTC
abundance: many; v_gene: TRBV5-5; j_gene: TRBJ2-7; len: 13; d_gene: NA; CDR3aa: CASSFEGAYEQYF; CDR3nt: TGTGCCAGCAGCTTCGAGGGAGCCTACGAGCAGTACTTC
abundance: many; v_gene: TRBV9; j_gene: TRBJ2-5; len: 16; d_gene: NA; CDR3aa: CASSPTAGVQGETQYF; CDR3nt: TGTGCCAGCAGCCCAACCGCAGGGGTTCAAGGAGAGACCCAGTACTTC
abundance: few; v_gene: TRBV7-2; j_gene: TRBJ1-2; len: 13; d_gene: NA; CDR3aa: CASSPGHNYGYTF; CDR3nt: TGTGCCAGCAGCCCCGGACATAACTATGGCTACACCTTC